The sequence of this T cell receptor beta chain was determined in a study of T-cell reconstitution after alpha-beta-depleted transplantation in children. Preparing the TCRbeta library involved the use of unique molecular identifiers. TCRdb processed the PCR reads anew with MiXCR; each CDR3 protein has one entry. The sample records some 600,000 distinct CDR3 sequences, 10% to 15% being singletons. This clonotype was observed at least ten times. Germline lookup yields CDR1 SQVTM and CDR2 ANQGSEA. V shed 2 bases, J shed 4 bases, and the junction held 6 bases outside the gene matches. There are 15 residues in the CDR3.

The origin of this receptor is a male patient aged 10-17 years who had a stem cell transplant for acute myeloid leukemia, so the T cells may come from the graft donor. The sequences come from PBMCs, mostly from graft donor cells, collected 360 days after TCRalphabeta/CD19-depleted stem cell transplant. The V and J genes are TRBV29-1 and TRBJ2-3, with 10 bases aligning to TRBD2. The CDR3, as DNA: TGCAGCGTTGAACCCAGCGGGAGGGGGTCAGATACGCAGTATTTT. It codes for CSVEPSGRGSDTQYF.